This TCR beta chain comes out of a study of cytomegalovirus exposure and HLA in healthy donors (dated by TCRdb to between 2016 and 2019). Study-level background: A later analysis indicated that the 120 validation repertoires were generated on the platform also employed for the 670 or so repertoires of the first cohort. The study combined high-throughput TCR immunosequencing, statistical association of individual TCRs with disease status, and machine learning to predict cytomegalovirus infection status. The study was designed to test whether signatures of past pathogen exposure could be identified by cataloging public T cell receptors. A separate validation cohort of approximately 130 different subjects was used in addition to the approximately 640-subject first cohort. Results the study describes overall, beyond this receptor: The authors suggested that the approach could potentially be generalized to other disease states and immunological phenotypes. In a later analysis, TCRs clustered in the first cohort were found to also tend to co-occur in the roughly 120 validation repertoires, with approximately 94% of cluster scores above 0. A total of roughly 160 TCR beta chains were listed by the study as associated with cytomegalovirus. Most TCR sequences were seen in very few donors, while some public TCRs were found in many individuals. Three of the identified cytomegalovirus-associated TCR beta chains were confirmed in vitro to be specific for cytomegalovirus antigens. The classifier was reported to diagnose cytomegalovirus status with high specificity and sensitivity in both the original and validation cohorts. All 110 or so repertoires were used to score co-occurrence in the validation cohort in a later analysis, because that analysis had no HLA typing for the cohort.

Separate from the approximately 700-subject first cohort, the validation cohort of 120 subjects was the group to which the donors belonged. Library construction relied on the immunoSEQ multiplex PCR assay. The authors' analysis ran thus. A statistical classification framework was built to diagnose cytomegalovirus status from the catalog of TCR beta chain sequences. Held by TCRdb, this immuneACCESS table contains in-frame sequences only and omits some clones. Under half of the omission traces to an unresolved V gene where checked; the cause of the rest is unknown. V, J and clone size were drawn from that table, and D and trimming were deduced from the DNA. The sample table records 150,000 to 200,000 clones; 89% of these occur just once. The top ten constitute 4% to 5% of the sample. As regards this clone: The target of this receptor is not known. No base qualities exist here, and no much larger clone lies one base off it.

The germline V gene encodes CDR1 SGDLS and CDR2 YYNGEE. Cut back by 0 bases and 4 bases, the V and J ends lie 13 bases apart. The CDR3 runs 15 amino acids, cysteine and phenylalanine included. Just the 45-base CDR3 DNA is kept, in frame starting at base 1. This TCR came from a man aged 18-30 years in good health and CMV-seropositive. What was sequenced was PBMCs. The chain links TRBV9 with TRBJ1-2, with the D gene too uncertain to name. The DNA reads as follows: TGTGCCAGCAGCGTAGCTCTGGACTGGAGCTATGGCTACACCTTC. This sequence encodes CASSVALDWSYGYTF.